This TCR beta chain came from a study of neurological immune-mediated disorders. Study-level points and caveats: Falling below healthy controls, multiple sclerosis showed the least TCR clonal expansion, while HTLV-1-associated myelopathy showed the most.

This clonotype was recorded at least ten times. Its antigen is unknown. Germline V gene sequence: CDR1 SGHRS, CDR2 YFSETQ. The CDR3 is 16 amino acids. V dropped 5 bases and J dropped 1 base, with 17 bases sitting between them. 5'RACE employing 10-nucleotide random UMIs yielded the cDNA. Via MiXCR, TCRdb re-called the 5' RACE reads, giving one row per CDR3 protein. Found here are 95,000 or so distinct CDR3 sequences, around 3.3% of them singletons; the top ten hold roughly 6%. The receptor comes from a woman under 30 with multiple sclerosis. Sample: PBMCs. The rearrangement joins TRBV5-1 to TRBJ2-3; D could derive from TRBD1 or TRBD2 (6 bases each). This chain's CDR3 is CASRRTGAIGTDTQYF. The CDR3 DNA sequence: TGCGCCAGCAGACGAACGGGGGCGATTGGCACAGATACGCAGTATTTT. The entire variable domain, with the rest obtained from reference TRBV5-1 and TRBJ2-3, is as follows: KAGVTQTPRYLIKTRGQQVTLSCSPISGHRSVSWYQQTPGQGLQFLFEYFSETQRNKGNFPGRFSGRQFSNSRSEMNVSTLELGDSALYLCASRRTGAIGTDTQYFGPGTRLTVL.